This T cell receptor beta chain was captured by sequencing in a study of glioma-infiltrating T cells. Study-wide findings and caveats: Tissue-blood divergence was below expectation in non-neoplastic patients, above in gliomas.

Amplification of TCR alpha and beta CDR3 regions from RNA used iRepertoire nested multiplex PCR. For one-step reverse transcription and amplification, roughly 95-450 ng of tissue mRNA or PBMC total RNA was used. In TCRdb, the multiplex PCR reads were re-called with MiXCR into one record per CDR3 protein. Among around 100,000 distinct CDR3 sequences listed, 29% were seen once. Germline lookup yields CDR1 SQVTM and CDR2 ANQGSEA. Trimming pared 5 bases from V and 3 bases from J, leaving 10 bases between. CDR3 size: 13 residues. Turning to this clonotype: Its cognate antigen is unknown.

Sequenced sample: glioma tissue, nonneoplastic brain tissue, or PBMCs (not recorded which). The chain combines TRBV29-1 with TRBJ2-2; no reliable D call. The receptor was derived from a human donor with low-grade glioma or glioblastoma, undergoing nonglioma brain surgery, or in good health (not recorded which). This chain's CDR3 is CSVRDTYTGELFF. CDR3 DNA sequence: TGCAGCGTTAGAGACACCTACACCGGGGAGCTGTTTTTT.